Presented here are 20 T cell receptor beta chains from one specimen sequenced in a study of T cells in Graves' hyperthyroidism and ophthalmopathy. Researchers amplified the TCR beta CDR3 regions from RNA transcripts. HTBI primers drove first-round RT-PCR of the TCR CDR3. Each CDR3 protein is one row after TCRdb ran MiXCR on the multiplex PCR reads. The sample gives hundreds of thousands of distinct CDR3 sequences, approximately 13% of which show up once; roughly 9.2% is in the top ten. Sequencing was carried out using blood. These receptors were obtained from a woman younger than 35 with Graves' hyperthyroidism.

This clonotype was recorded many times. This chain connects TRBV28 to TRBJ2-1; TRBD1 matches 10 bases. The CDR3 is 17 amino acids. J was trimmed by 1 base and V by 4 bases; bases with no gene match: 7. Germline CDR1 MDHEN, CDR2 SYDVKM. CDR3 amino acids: CASSYRDRGSSYNEQFF. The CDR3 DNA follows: TGTGCCAGCAGTTACCGGGACAGGGGTAGTTCCTACAATGAGCAGTTCTTC. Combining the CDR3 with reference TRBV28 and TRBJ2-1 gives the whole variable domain DVKVTQSSRYLVKRTGEKVFLECVQDMDHENMFWYRQDPGLGLRLIYFSYDVKMKEKGDIPEGYSVSREKKERFSLILESASTNQTSMYLCASSYRDRGSSYNEQFFGPGTRLTVL.

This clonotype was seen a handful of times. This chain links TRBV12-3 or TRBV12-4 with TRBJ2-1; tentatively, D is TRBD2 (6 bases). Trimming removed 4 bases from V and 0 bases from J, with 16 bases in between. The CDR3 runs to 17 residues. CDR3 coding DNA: TGTGCCAGCAGTTCCCTTGTTTACGGGAGCTCCTACAATGAGCAGTTCTTC. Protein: CASSSLVYGSSYNEQFF.

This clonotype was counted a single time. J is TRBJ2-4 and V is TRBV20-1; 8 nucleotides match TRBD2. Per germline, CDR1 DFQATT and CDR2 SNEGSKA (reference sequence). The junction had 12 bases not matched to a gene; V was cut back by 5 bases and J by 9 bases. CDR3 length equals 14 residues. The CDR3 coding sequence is TGCAGTGCTTACGGGGGGGCGGGTCTTAGCATTCAGTACTTC. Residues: CSAYGGAGLSIQYF.

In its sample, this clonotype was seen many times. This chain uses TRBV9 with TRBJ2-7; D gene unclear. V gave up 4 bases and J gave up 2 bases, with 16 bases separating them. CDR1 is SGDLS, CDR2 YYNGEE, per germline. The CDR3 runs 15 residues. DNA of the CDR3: TGTGCCAGCAGCCGCTCAGGCGGCGGAACCTACGAGCAGTACTTC. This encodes CASSRSGGGTYEQYF.

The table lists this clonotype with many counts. The CDR3 DNA sequence: TGTGCCACCAGTGATCCAACGGGAGATTATGGCTACACCTTC. Protein sequence: CATSDPTGDYGYTF. The chain uses TRBV24-1 and TRBJ1-2; D call uncertain. The V and J ends lost 3 bases and 5 bases respectively, with 12 bases between them. Germline loops: CDR1 KGHDR, CDR2 SFDVKD. This CDR3 contains 14 residues.

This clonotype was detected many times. CDR3 in amino acids: CASSYQGTDSPLHF. The CDR3 coding sequence is TGTGCCAGCAGTTATCAGGGCACCGATTCACCCCTCCACTTT. The chain employs TRBV27 and TRBJ1-6, with D possibly matching TRBD1 (5 bases). CDR3 length equals 14 residues. Germline CDR1 and CDR2: MNHEY and SMNVEV (reference sequence). V was pared by 4 bases and J by 8 bases, with 12 bases between.

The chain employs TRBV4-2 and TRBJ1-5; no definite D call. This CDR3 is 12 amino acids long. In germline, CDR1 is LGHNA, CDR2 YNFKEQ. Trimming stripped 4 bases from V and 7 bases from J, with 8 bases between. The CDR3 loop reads CASSPPRQPQHF. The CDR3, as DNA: TGTGCCAGCAGCCCTCCCCGGCAGCCCCAGCATTTT.

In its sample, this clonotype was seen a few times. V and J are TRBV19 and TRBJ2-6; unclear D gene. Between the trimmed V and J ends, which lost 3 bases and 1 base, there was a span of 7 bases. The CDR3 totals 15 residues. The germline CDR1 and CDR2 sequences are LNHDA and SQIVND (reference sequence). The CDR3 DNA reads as TGTGCCAGTAGTATCGAGCCGTCTGGGGCCAACGTCCTGACTTTC. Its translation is CASSIEPSGANVLTF.

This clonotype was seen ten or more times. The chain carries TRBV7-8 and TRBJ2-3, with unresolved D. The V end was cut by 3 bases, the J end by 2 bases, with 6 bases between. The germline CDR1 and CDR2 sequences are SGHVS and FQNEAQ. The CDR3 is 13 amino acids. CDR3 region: CASSFGYTDTQYF. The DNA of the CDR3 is TGTGCCAGCAGCTTCGGGTACACAGATACGCAGTATTTT. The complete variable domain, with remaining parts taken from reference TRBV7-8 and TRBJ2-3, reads GAGVSQSPRYKVAKRGQDVALRCDPISGHVSLFWYQQALGQGPEFLTYFQNEAQLDKSGLPSDRFFAERPEGSVSTLKIQRTQQEDSAVYLCASSFGYTDTQYFGPGTRLTVL.

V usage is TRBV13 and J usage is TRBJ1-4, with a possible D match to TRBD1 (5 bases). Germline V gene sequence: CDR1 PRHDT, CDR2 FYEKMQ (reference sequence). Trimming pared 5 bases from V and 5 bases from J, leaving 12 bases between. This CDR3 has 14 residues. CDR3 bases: TGTGCCAGCAGCGCCGGGACGGGGAATGAAAAACTGTTTTTT. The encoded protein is CASSAGTGNEKLFF.

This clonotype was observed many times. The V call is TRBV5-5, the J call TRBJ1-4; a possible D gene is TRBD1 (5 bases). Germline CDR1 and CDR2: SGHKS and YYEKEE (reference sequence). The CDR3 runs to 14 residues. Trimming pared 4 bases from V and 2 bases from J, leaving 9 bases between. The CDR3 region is CASSEGWTNEKLFF. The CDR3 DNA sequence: TGTGCCAGCAGCGAGGGGTGGACTAATGAAAAACTGTTTTTT.

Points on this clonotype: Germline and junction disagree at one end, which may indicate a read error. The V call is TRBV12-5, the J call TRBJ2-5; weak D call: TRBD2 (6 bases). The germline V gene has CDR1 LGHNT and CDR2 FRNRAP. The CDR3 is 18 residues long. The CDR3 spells CASGLEADYAGFWETRYF. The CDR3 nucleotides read TGTGCTAGTGGTTTGGAGGCCGACTATGCGGGGTTCTGGGAGACCCGGTACTTC.

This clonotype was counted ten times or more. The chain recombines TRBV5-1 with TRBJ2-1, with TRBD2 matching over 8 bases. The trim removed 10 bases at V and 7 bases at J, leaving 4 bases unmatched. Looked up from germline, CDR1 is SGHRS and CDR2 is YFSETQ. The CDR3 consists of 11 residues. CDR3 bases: TGCGCCTCCGGGGGGGGTAATGAGCAGTTCTTC. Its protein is CASGGGNEQFF.

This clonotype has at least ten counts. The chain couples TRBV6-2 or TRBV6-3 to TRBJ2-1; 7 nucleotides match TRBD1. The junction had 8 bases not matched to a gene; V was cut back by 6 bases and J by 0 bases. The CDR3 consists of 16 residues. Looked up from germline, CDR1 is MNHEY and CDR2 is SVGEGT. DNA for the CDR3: TGTGCCAGCAGGGAAGCCCGGGACAGCTCCTACAATGAGCAGTTCTTC. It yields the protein CASREARDSSYNEQFF.

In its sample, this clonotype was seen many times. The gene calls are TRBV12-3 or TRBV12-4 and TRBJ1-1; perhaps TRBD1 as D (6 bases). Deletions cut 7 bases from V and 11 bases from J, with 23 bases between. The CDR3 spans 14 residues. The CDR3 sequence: CASITTGAPGGAFF. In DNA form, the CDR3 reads TGTGCCAGCATCACTACGGGGGCCCCCGGAGGGGCTTTCTTT.

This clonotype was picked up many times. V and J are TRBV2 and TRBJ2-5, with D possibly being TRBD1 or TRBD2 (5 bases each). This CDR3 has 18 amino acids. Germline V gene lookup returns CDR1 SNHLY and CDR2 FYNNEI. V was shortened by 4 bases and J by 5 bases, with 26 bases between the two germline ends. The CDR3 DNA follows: TGTGCCAGCAGTGGACGGGAAGAGAGAACAGGAAGGGGCGAGACCCAGTACTTC. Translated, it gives CASSGREERTGRGETQYF.

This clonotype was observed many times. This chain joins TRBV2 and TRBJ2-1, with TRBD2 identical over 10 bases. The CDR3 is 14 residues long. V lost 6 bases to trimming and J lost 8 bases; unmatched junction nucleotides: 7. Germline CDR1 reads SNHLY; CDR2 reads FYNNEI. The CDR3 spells CASRVASGSDEQFF. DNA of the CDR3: TGTGCCAGCAGGGTAGCTAGCGGGAGCGATGAGCAGTTCTTC.

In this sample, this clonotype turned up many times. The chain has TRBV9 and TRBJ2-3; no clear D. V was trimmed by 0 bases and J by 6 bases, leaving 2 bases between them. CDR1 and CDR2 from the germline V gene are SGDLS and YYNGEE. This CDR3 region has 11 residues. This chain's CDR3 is CASSVDDTQYF. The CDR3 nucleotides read TGTGCCAGCAGCGTAGACGATACGCAGTATTTT. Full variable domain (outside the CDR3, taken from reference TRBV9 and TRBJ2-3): DSGVTQTPKHLITATGQRVTLRCSPRSGDLSVYWYQQSLDQGLQFLIQYYNGEERAKGNILERFSAQQFPDLHSELNLSSLELGDSALYFCASSVDDTQYFGPGTRLTVL.

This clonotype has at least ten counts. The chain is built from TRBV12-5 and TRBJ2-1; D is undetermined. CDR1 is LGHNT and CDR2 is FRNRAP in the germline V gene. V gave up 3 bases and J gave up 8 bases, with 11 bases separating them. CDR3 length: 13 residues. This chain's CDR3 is CASGLTRMDEQFF. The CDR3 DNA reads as TGTGCTAGTGGTTTAACCCGGATGGATGAGCAGTTCTTC. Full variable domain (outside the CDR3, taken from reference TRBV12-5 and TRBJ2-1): DARVTQTPRHKVTEMGQEVTMRCQPILGHNTVFWYRQTMMQGLELLAYFRNRAPLDDSGMPKDRFSAEMPDATLATLKIQPSEPRDSAVYFCASGLTRMDEQFFGPGTRLTVL.

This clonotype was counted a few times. The CDR3 DNA sequence: TGTGCCAGCAGCGTAGCTACTAGCGGGAGGGCCTCAGGCACCGGGGAGCTGTTTTTT. Its translation is CASSVATSGRASGTGELFF. The rearrangement uses TRBV9 and TRBJ2-2; 13 bases align to TRBD2. The germline V gene encodes CDR1 SGDLS and CDR2 YYNGEE. V shed 0 bases, J shed 4 bases, and the junction held 9 bases outside the gene matches. The CDR3 length is 19 residues.